One T cell receptor (beta chain) is described in this entry. Time point here: newly diagnosed GD, antithyroid drugs for less than 3 months. Extracted PBMC RNA gave rise to the TCR library. In this cohort, patients came from an endocrinology department located in Xi'an, China. This CDR3 is 15 amino acids long. Germline V gene data show CDR1 as MDHEN and CDR2 as SYDVKM. The data derive from a study of regulatory T cells in long-lasting Graves disease. Libraries of TCR beta came from iRepertoire HTBI primers plus Arm-PCR of CDR3 regions. TCRdb processed the multiplex PCR reads anew with MiXCR; each CDR3 protein has one entry. The data show around 500,000 distinct CDR3 sequences, around 16% seen once. The same data also contributed to another study, on T cells in Graves' hyperthyroidism and ophthalmopathy.

The chain carries TRBV28 and TRBJ2-1, with 7 bases identical to TRBD1. The J call could be wrong; TRBJ2-5 is a better fit for the DNA end. The material was peripheral blood mononuclear cells (PBMCs), obtained at new diagnosis, from a patient treated with antithyroid drugs. This sequence was found in a middle-aged woman with Graves disease. The CDR3 is CASSLPTGKGETQYF. CDR3 DNA sequence: TGTGCCAGCAGTTTACCGACAGGGAAGGGAGAGACCCAGTACTTC.